This T cell receptor beta chain was recorded in a study of vaccination and CD4 T cells after COVID-19. Trimming cost V 8 bases and J 10 bases, with 17 bases left between them. The CDR3 is made up of 12 amino acids. Germline CDR1 and CDR2: SEHNR and FQNEAQ (reference sequence). Sequencing of DNA taken from cultured CD4+ T cells relied on the Oncomine TCR Beta short-read assay. TCRdb independently ran MiXCR on the PCR reads; one entry per CDR3 protein. The sample records roughly 16,000 distinct CDR3 sequences, 52% being singletons. This clonotype was observed a single time. Antigen unknown. The treatment: approximately nine-day PBMC culture with coronavirus spike peptide pools or control peptides (ViraFEST assay).

Sequenced sample: CD4+ T cells from blood, cultured in vitro. This TCR was recovered from a human donor who had recovered from COVID-19. The chain recombines TRBV7-9 with TRBJ1-2, with D unresolved. CDR3 amino acids: CASGLAGQDYTF. CDR3 in DNA: TGTGCCAGCGGCCTGGCCGGGCAGGACTACACCTTC.